The clone carrying this T cell receptor (beta chain) has more than one count but fewer than ten. Its cognate antigen is unknown. The CDR3 has 11 residues. Germline V gene lookup returns CDR1 SGHKS and CDR2 YYEKEE (reference sequence). Trimming shortened V by 0 bases and J by 12 bases, and 7 bases separated the two germline ends. This sample stems from a study of early T cells in non-severe SARS-CoV-2 infection. Study information: Bulk RNA from unsorted whole blood was sequenced; chains were unpaired. Study findings and constraints: Matching against VDJdb likely underestimated virus-specific expansions, favoring anti-spike CD8.

Individual cDNA molecules received unique molecular identifiers. TCRdb reanalysed the 5' RACE reads using MiXCR and keeps one entry per CDR3 protein. Here the sample spans 45,000 to 60,000 distinct CDR3 sequences, approximately 7.7% being singletons. The V call is TRBV5-5, the J call TRBJ2-1, with no clear D. This TCR was sampled from an adult who was a healthcare worker with PCR-confirmed SARS-CoV-2 infection or an uninfected control (not recorded which). Sequencing was performed on whole blood. CDR3: CASSLGVGQFF. CDR3 coding DNA: TGTGCCAGCAGCTTGGGGGTAGGGCAGTTCTTC. The complete variable domain, with remaining parts taken from reference TRBV5-5 and TRBJ2-1, reads DAGVTQSPTHLIKTRGQQVTLRCSPISGHKSVSWYQQVLGQGPQFIFQYYEKEERGRGNFPDRFSARQFPNYSSELNVNALLLGDSALYLCASSLGVGQFFGPGTRLTVL.